The 22 T cell receptor beta chains in this list originate from one sample, sequenced in a study of shared clonotypes between healthy human individuals. The table came from immunoSEQ multiplex PCR; TCRdb's copy has only in-frame clones and leaves some out. The sample shows some 2 million clones, 85% to 95% of them seen only once. The sample taken for sequencing was naive CD4+ T cells sorted from blood. Described subset: CD45RA+ positively selected. The receptors were gathered from a man aged 18 to 35 in good health.

The J gene is TRBJ2-5, the V gene TRBV30; either TRBD1 or TRBD2 may fit D (5 bases each). With 5 bases removed from V and 9 bases from J, the gap between germline ends came to 25 bases. CDR3 size: 15 residues. Germline V gene sequence: CDR1 GTSNPN, CDR2 SVGIG (reference sequence). The CDR3, as DNA: TGTGCCTGGGGAGGTACCTCAACGGGACGCGGGCCCCAGTACTTC. Translating it yields CAWGGTSTGRGPQYF.

This chain links TRBV30 with TRBJ2-6, with D hard to call. The CDR3 sequence is 17 residues long. CDR1 and CDR2 (germline): GTSNPN, SVGIG (reference sequence). Deletions cut 0 bases from V and 0 bases from J, with 12 bases between. In nucleotides, the CDR3 is TGTGCCTGGAGTGTAACAAGGACGTACTCTGGGGCCAACGTCCTGACTTTC. Translated: CAWSVTRTYSGANVLTF.

V and J are TRBV7-8 and TRBJ2-7; possibly TRBD1 for D (5 bases). With 5 bases removed from V and 1 base from J, the gap between germline ends came to 15 bases. The CDR3 sequence is 15 residues long. CDR1 is SGHVS and CDR2 is FQNEAQ in the germline V gene. Here the CDR3 DNA reads TGTGCCAGCAGCATAGGGGATCCTATTTCCTACGAGCAGTACTTC. Translated, it gives CASSIGDPISYEQYF.

The chain uses TRBV19 and TRBJ1-1; possible D gene TRBD1, 5 bases. The CDR3 loop spans 14 amino acids. The ends were cut back, 6 bases at V and 5 bases at J, with 16 bases in the middle. Germline V gene lookup returns CDR1 LNHDA and CDR2 SQIVND (reference sequence). The CDR3 DNA is TGTGCCAGTAGCCCTAGGTTGGGGGGAACTGAAGCTTTCTTT. Amino acid sequence: CASSPRLGGTEAFF. The full variable domain, its missing parts supplied by reference TRBV19 and TRBJ1-1, is DGGITQSPKYLFRKEGQNVTLSCEQNLNHDAMYWYRQDPGQGLRLIYYSQIVNDFQKGDIAEGYSVSREKKESFPLTVTSAQKNPTAFYLCASSPRLGGTEAFFGQGTRLTVV.

The chain links TRBV9 to TRBJ2-5, with TRBD2 identical over 9 bases. J lost 3 bases, V lost 3 bases, and 12 bases had no gene match. This CDR3 contains 17 residues. Germline CDR1 SGDLS, CDR2 YYNGEE. In nucleotides, the CDR3 is TGTGCCAGCAGCGCCAATGCACCGTCTAGCGGGAAAGAGACCCAGTACTTC. Protein: CASSANAPSSGKETQYF.

The V gene is TRBV28, the J gene TRBJ1-5; the match to TRBD1 covers 11 bases. CDR3 length equals 16 residues. Trimming removed 7 bases from V and 2 bases from J; junction bases left unmatched: 7. CDR1 is MDHEN, CDR2 SYDVKM, per germline. In DNA form, the CDR3 reads TGTGCCAGCACTGCCGGGACAGGGGGTGGCAATCAGCCCCAGCATTTT. Its protein product is CASTAGTGGGNQPQHF.

This sequence joins TRBV7-2 and TRBJ2-3, with 9 bases identical to TRBD2. The CDR3 extends over 14 amino acids. CDR1 is SGHTA, CDR2 FQGNSA, per germline. V lost 5 bases and J lost 3; bases outside the gene matches: 3. The CDR3 is CASSRGLATDTQYF. CDR3 in DNA: TGTGCCAGCAGCCGGGGACTAGCAACAGATACGCAGTATTTT.

The chain uses TRBV9 and TRBJ1-3; D gene ambiguous. V shed 3 bases and J shed 0 bases, with 4 bases lying between them. The CDR3 is 13 amino acids. Looked up from germline, CDR1 is SGDLS and CDR2 is YYNGEE. This chain's CDR3 is CASSGGSGNTIYF. CDR3 sequence (DNA): TGTGCCAGCAGCGGGGGCTCTGGAAACACCATATATTTT.

This chain links TRBV18 with TRBJ2-1; 7 bases match TRBD1. V shed 1 base and J 7 bases; nucleotides not matched to a gene: 4. This CDR3 has 14 amino acids. Germline V gene sequence: CDR1 KGHSH, CDR2 LQKENI. Written as DNA, the CDR3 is TGTGCCAGCTCACCACAGGGGGCGGCAAATGAGCAGTTCTTC. Residues: CASSPQGAANEQFF.

This clone was detected once. The chain recombines TRBV6-1 with TRBJ1-6, with D perhaps TRBD1 (5 bases). The CDR3 runs 17 residues. V was trimmed by 1 base and J by 7 bases, leaving 17 bases between them. The germline CDR1 and CDR2 sequences are MNHNS and SASEGT. CDR3 DNA: TGTGCCAGCAGTGAAGAGGGGACTTCGCCTAAAAATTCACCCCTCCACTTT. Its translation: CASSEEGTSPKNSPLHF.

The J gene is TRBJ2-1, the V gene TRBV4-1; 8 nucleotides align to TRBD2. The trim removed 5 bases at V and 5 bases at J, leaving 11 bases unmatched. Germline CDR1 is MGHRA and CDR2 is YSYEKL. The CDR3 runs 16 residues. The CDR3 region is CASSKREAGENNEQFF. The CDR3 DNA reads TGCGCCAGCAGCAAAAGGGAAGCGGGGGAGAACAATGAGCAGTTCTTC.

This chain joins TRBV29-1 and TRBJ2-5; possible D gene TRBD1, 6 bases. Trimming stripped 4 bases from V and 5 bases from J, with 11 bases between. The CDR3 runs to 12 residues. Germline loops: CDR1 SQVTM, CDR2 ANQGSEA. Here the CDR3 reads CSVVRGSETQYF. CDR3 nucleotide sequence: TGCAGCGTTGTAAGGGGGTCCGAGACCCAGTACTTC.

The rearrangement links TRBV30 to TRBJ2-1, with unresolved D. This CDR3 comprises 12 residues. In germline, CDR1 is GTSNPN, CDR2 SVGIG (reference sequence). Trimming took off 3 bases at V and 5 bases at J, with 8 bases between the two ends. CDR3 in DNA: TGTGCCTGGAGCCCAACCAACAATGAGCAGTTCTTC. Translation gives CAWSPTNNEQFF.

The CDR3 loop is CATSEGGWGEQYF. As DNA, the CDR3 is TGCGCCACCTCGGAGGGGGGCTGGGGCGAGCAGTACTTC. The chain recombines TRBV10-1 with TRBJ2-7; D tentatively reads TRBD1 or TRBD2 (6 bases each). The CDR3 totals 13 residues. Trimming shortened V by 10 bases and J by 6 bases, and 19 bases separated the two germline ends. Germline CDR1 is WNHNN and CDR2 is SYGVQD (reference sequence).

The V call is TRBV7-2, the J call TRBJ1-2, with 7 bases lining up with TRBD1. The junction had 4 bases not matched to a gene; V was cut back by 1 base and J by 2 bases. This CDR3 contains 15 residues. Per the germline V gene, CDR1 is SGHTA and CDR2 is FQGNSA. CDR3 residues: CASSLVVGQNYGYTF. CDR3 DNA: TGTGCCAGCAGCTTAGTGGTGGGACAGAACTATGGCTACACCTTC.

Concerning this clone itself: One end of the junction fails to match germline, which may point to a read error. The same CDR3 arises from other DNA sequences in this sample as well. CDR3 sequence reads: CASSVPGQRNTEAFF. DNA for the CDR3: TGTGCCAGCAGCGTTCCGGGACAGAGGAACACTGAAGCCTTCTTT. This sequence joins TRBV7-9 and TRBJ1-1; 7 bases are shared with TRBD1. Germline values: CDR1 SEHNR, CDR2 FQNEAQ (reference sequence). This CDR3 is built from 15 residues.

On this clone: This sample also contains other DNA sequences that code for the same CDR3. The chain recombines TRBV2 with TRBJ2-3; 7 positions match TRBD2. V shed 8 bases, J shed 2 bases, and the junction held 1 base outside the gene matches. Germline CDR1 SNHLY, CDR2 FYNNEI. The CDR3 has 12 residues. CDR3 in DNA: TGTGCCAGCCGGGGGGACACAGATACGCAGTATTTT. Encoded protein: CASRGDTDTQYF. Variable domain in full (rest from reference TRBV2 and TRBJ2-3): EPEVTQTPSHQVTQMGQEVILRCVPISNHLYFYWYRQILGQKVEFLVSFYNNEISEKSEIFDDQFSVERPDGSNFTLKIRSTKLEDSAMYFCASRGDTDTQYFGPGTRLTVL.

The chain is built from TRBV30 and TRBJ1-2; D is perhaps TRBD1 (6 bases). In germline, CDR1 is GTSNPN, CDR2 SVGIG (reference sequence). V was cut by 5 bases and J by 4 bases, with 11 bases left in between. The CDR3 loop spans 12 amino acids. The CDR3 spells CAWGQNPYGYTF. CDR3 sequence (DNA): TGTGCCTGGGGACAGAACCCCTATGGCTACACCTTC.

V and J are TRBV27 and TRBJ1-1; 9 bases align to TRBD1. Per the germline V gene, CDR1 is MNHEY and CDR2 is SMNVEV (reference sequence). V shed 6 bases and J 7 bases; nucleotides not matched to a gene: 6. The length of the CDR3 is 13 residues. This chain's CDR3 is CASRLQGAGEAFF. The CDR3 nucleotides are TGTGCCAGCAGGTTACAGGGGGCCGGTGAAGCTTTCTTT.

Only a few counts were recorded for this clone. This chain links TRBV28 with TRBJ2-7; 7 nucleotides line up with TRBD2. The CDR3 extends over 16 amino acids. The V gene's germline CDR1 is MDHEN and CDR2 SYDVKM. V gave up 2 bases and J gave up 6 bases; unmatched junction bases: 13. This chain's CDR3 is CASSLPLGSGGGEQYF. CDR3 nucleotides: TGTGCCAGCAGTTTACCTCTCGGCTCGGGGGGAGGCGAGCAGTACTTC.

For this clone: The sample has other DNA sequences that encode this CDR3 too. The chain joins TRBV7-2 to TRBJ2-2, with D perhaps TRBD2 (5 bases). Germline loops: CDR1 SGHTA, CDR2 FQGNSA. The V end lost 2 bases, the J end lost 1 base, and 11 bases lay between the germline ends. This CDR3 has 16 amino acids. The CDR3 here is CASSLLGGLNTGELFF. The CDR3 coding sequence is TGTGCCAGCAGCTTATTAGGCGGGCTGAACACCGGGGAGCTGTTTTTT.

The chain is built from TRBV28 and TRBJ2-5, with 7 positions matching TRBD1. The CDR3 has 14 residues. With V trimmed by 8 bases and J by 2 bases, 8 bases remained unmatched. Germline lookup yields CDR1 MDHEN and CDR2 SYDVKM. The CDR3: CASGPGQPQETQYF. The DNA of the CDR3 is TGTGCCAGCGGACCGGGACAGCCGCAAGAGACCCAGTACTTC.